This T cell receptor (beta chain) emerged from a study of cytomegalovirus exposure and HLA in healthy donors. General study findings and limits: The majority of TCR sequences were rare, yet some public TCRs appeared in many donors. The study assumed roughly uniform donor sequencing depth for presence/absence analyses. An analysis done earlier found most TCR beta V segments productive about 87% or about 30% of the time.

In nominal health when sampled, donors likely had unrecorded immune exposures nonetheless. Unmatched junction bases numbered 4, after V lost 7 bases and J lost 9 bases. CDR1 and CDR2 (germline): GTSNPN, SVGIG (reference sequence). The CDR3 loop spans 12 amino acids. Concerning this clone: Antigen specificity is unknown.

PCR was performed using 60 Vbeta and 13 Jbeta primers. Profiled with immunoSEQ multiplex PCR; TCRdb holds only in-frame clones, not every one. The repertoire consists of 100,000 to 150,000 clones, with roughly 79% occurring once and the leading ten covering over 1.5%. The sequencing sample was made of PBMCs. The source of this sequence is a woman aged 45-65 years in good health and CMV-seronegative. V usage is TRBV30 and J usage is TRBJ2-1, with 12 bases aligning to TRBD1. The CDR3 region is CASGQGAGEQFF. The CDR3 coding sequence is TGTGCCTCGGGACAGGGGGCAGGTGAGCAGTTCTTC.